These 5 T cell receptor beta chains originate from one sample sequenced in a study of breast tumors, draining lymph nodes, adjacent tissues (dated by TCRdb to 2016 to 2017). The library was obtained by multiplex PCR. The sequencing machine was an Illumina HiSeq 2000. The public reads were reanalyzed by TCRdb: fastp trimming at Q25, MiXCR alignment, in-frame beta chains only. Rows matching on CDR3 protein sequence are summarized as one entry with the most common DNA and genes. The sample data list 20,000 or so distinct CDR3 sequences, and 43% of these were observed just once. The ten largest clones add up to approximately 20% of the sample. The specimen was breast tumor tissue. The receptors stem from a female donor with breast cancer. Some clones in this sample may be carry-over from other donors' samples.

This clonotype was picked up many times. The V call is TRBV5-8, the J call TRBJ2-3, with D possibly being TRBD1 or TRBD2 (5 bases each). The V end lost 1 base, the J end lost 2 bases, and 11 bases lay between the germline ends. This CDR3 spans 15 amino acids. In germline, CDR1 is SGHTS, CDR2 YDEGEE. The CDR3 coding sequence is TGTGCCAGCAGCTTGTGGGGGAGAACCACAGATACGCAGTATTTT. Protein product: CASSLWGRTTDTQYF.

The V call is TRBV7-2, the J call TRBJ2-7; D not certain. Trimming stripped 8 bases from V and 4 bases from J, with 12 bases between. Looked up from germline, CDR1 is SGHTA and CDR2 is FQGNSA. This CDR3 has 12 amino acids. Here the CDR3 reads CASSEKAYEQYF. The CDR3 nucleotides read TGTGCCAGCTCAGAAAAGGCGTACGAGCAGTACTTC. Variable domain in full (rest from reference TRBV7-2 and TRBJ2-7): GAGVSQSPSNKVTEKGKDVELRCDPISGHTALYWYRQSLGQGLEFLIYFQGNSAPDKSGLPSDRFSAERTGGSVSTLTIQRTQQEDSAVYLCASSEKAYEQYFGPGTRLTVT.

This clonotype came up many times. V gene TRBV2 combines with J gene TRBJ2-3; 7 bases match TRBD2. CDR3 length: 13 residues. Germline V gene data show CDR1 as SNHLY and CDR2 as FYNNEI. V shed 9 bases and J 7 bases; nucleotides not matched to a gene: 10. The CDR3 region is CASRREIRYTQYF. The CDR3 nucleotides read TGTGCCAGTCGGCGGGAGATCAGGTATACGCAGTATTTT.

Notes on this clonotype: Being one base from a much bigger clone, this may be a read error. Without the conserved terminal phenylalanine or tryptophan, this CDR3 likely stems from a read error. The CDR3 region has the DNA TGTGCCAGCTCCCAACAGGGTTGGAGCTCCTACGAGCAGTACCTC. Translation gives CASSQQGWSSYEQYL. The V call is TRBV6-2 or TRBV6-3, the J call TRBJ2-7; tentative D call: TRBD1 (6 bases). V gave up 8 bases and J gave up 0 bases, with 17 bases separating them. Germline CDR1 MNHEY, CDR2 SVGEGT. This CDR3 contains 15 residues.

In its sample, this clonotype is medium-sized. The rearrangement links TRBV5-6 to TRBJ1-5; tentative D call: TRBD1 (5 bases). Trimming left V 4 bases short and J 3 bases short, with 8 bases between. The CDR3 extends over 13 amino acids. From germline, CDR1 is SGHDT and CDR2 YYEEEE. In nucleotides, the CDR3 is TGTGCCAGCAGCGTCGGGGCCAATCAGCCCCAGCATTTT. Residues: CASSVGANQPQHF. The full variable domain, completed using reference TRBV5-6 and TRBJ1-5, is DAGVTQSPTHLIKTRGQQVTLRCSPKSGHDTVSWYQQALGQGPQFIFQYYEEEERQRGNFPDRFSGHQFPNYSSELNVNALLLGDSALYLCASSVGANQPQHFGDGTRLSIL.